The clone carrying this T cell receptor beta chain was detected a few times. What it recognizes is unknown. The data are from a study of CD8 T cells in ankylosing spondylitis. Overall study results and limits: Researchers report that disease-linked clones proved CD8+ and relatively rare in peripheral blood. According to the report, clones linked to the disease were significantly enriched in matched synovial fluid samples taken from ankylosing spondylitis patients. Seven to nine highly homologous variants formed a TCR beta motif that appeared characteristic of ankylosing spondylitis blood.

V was shortened by 1 base and J by 4 bases, with 11 bases between the two germline ends. The CDR3 runs to 13 residues. Germline V lookup: CDR1 SQVTM, CDR2 ANQGSEA. Researchers built TCR beta libraries using quantitative 5'-RACE with molecular barcodes. TCRdb analysed the 5' RACE reads with MiXCR anew, one entry per CDR3 protein. The data show roughly 250,000 distinct CDR3 sequences, 8% to 9.5% seen once. The V and J genes are TRBV29-1 and TRBJ2-7; no clear D gene. The TCR originated in a male donor with ankylosing spondylitis or in good health (not recorded which). Sequencing used blood, either unsorted or a sorted T cell fraction (not recorded which). CDR3 protein: CSVEGGAWYEQYF. CDR3 bases: TGCAGCGTTGAAGGAGGCGCATGGTACGAGCAGTACTTC.